Presented here are 15 T cell receptor beta chains from one specimen sequenced in a study of cytomegalovirus exposure and HLA in healthy donors. This PCR relied on a set of 60 Vbeta primers and 13 Jbeta primers. The repertoire was sequenced with immunoSEQ multiplex PCR; TCRdb's copy has only in-frame clones and lacks some. The table records fewer than 150,000 clones, 74% of them present only once. The specimen was PBMCs. The receptors shown here come from a woman aged 45-59 years in good health and CMV-seropositive.

The chain links TRBV15 to TRBJ2-7; the D gene is possibly TRBD2 (5 bases). The CDR3 loop spans 15 amino acids. Germline assignment: CDR1 LNHNV and CDR2 YYDKDF (reference sequence). V was shortened by 0 bases and J by 4 bases, with 13 bases between the two germline ends. The DNA of the CDR3 is TGTGCCACCAGCAGAGATGGGAGTAGACTTTACGAGCAGTACTTC. Protein sequence: CATSRDGSRLYEQYF.

The chain's CDR3 is CATVRTAPPNTEAFF. CDR3 bases: TGTGCCACCGTTCGGACAGCCCCACCTAACACTGAAGCTTTCTTT. V usage is TRBV19 and J usage is TRBJ1-1; D perhaps matches TRBD1 (6 bases). Germline assignment: CDR1 LNHDA and CDR2 SQIVND (reference sequence). V lost 10 bases, J lost 2 bases, and 20 bases lay in between. The CDR3 has 15 residues. Full variable domain (missing parts from reference TRBV19 and TRBJ1-1): DGGITQSPKYLFRKEGQNVTLSCEQNLNHDAMYWYRQDPGQGLRLIYYSQIVNDFQKGDIAEGYSVSREKKESFPLTVTSAQKNPTAFYLCATVRTAPPNTEAFFGQGTRLTVV.

This rearrangement joins TRBV7-8 to TRBJ2-5, with unresolved D. CDR1 and CDR2 (germline): SGHVS, FQNEAQ. The CDR3 extends over 14 amino acids. Trimming pared 0 bases from V and 0 bases from J, leaving 5 bases between. CDR3 in DNA: TGTGCCAGCAGCTTAGCCCCGTACCAAGAGACCCAGTACTTC. Encoded protein: CASSLAPYQETQYF.

This clone was seen only once. J is TRBJ1-6 and V is TRBV7-2; TRBD1 agrees at 8 bases. The CDR3 is 16 amino acids. J was trimmed by 13 bases and V by 5 bases; bases with no gene match: 16. CDR1 and CDR2 (germline): SGHTA, FQGNSA. CDR3 nucleotide sequence: TGTGCCAGCAGCCTATCACGCGGACAGGGTGAATGGCCCCTCCACTTT. It translates to CASSLSRGQGEWPLHF.

For this clone: The junction departs from germline at one end; a sequencing error may be responsible. This sequence joins TRBV2 and TRBJ1-2; D ambiguous. The length of the CDR3 is 13 residues. In germline, CDR1 is SNHLY, CDR2 FYNNEI. The CDR3 here is CARALEGSYGYPF. As DNA, the CDR3 is TGTGCCAGGGCCCTGGAGGGCAGCTATGGCTACCCCTTC. The whole variable domain, filled in from reference TRBV2 and TRBJ1-2, reads EPEVTQTPSHQVTQMGQEVILRCVPISNHLYFYWYRQILGQKVEFLVSFYNNEISEKSEIFDDQFSVERPDGSNFTLKIRSTKLEDSAMYFCARALEGSYGYPFGSGTRLTVV.

The chain is built from TRBV6-1 and TRBJ2-2; D perhaps matches TRBD1 (5 bases). V was pared by 7 bases and J by 5 bases, with 11 bases between. Germline CDR1 reads MNHNS; CDR2 reads SASEGT. The CDR3 loop spans 13 amino acids. The CDR3 protein is CASTIGATGELFF. In DNA form, the CDR3 reads TGTGCCAGCACTATAGGGGCAACCGGGGAGCTGTTTTTT.

The chain employs TRBV20-1 and TRBJ1-5; TRBD1 matches at 7 bases. V shed 4 bases and J 11 bases; nucleotides not matched to a gene: 5. Germline loops: CDR1 DFQATT, CDR2 SNEGSKA (reference sequence). The CDR3 sequence is 11 residues long. CDR3 sequence reads: CSATDRAAQHF. The CDR3 DNA follows: TGCAGTGCTACTGACAGGGCAGCCCAGCATTTT.

The genes are TRBV18 and TRBJ1-1; no clear D gene. Deletions cut 3 bases from V and 0 bases from J, with 20 bases between. The CDR3 has 18 residues. Per germline, CDR1 KGHSH and CDR2 LQKENI. The CDR3 protein is CASSPQGGPGRLNTEAFF. The CDR3 nucleotides read TGTGCCAGCTCACCCCAAGGAGGTCCTGGGAGATTGAACACTGAAGCTTTCTTT.

This chain links TRBV30 with TRBJ1-5; tentative D call: TRBD1 (5 bases). The CDR3 sequence is 15 residues long. V was trimmed by 0 bases and J by 4 bases, leaving 13 bases between them. Germline lookup yields CDR1 GTSNPN and CDR2 SVGIG (reference sequence). The DNA of the CDR3 is TGTGCCTGGAGTGTACGCACCCGGGGGAATCAGCCCCAGCATTTT. Protein: CAWSVRTRGNQPQHF.

As for this clone: The same CDR3 is also encoded by other DNA sequences in this sample. The J gene is TRBJ2-2, the V gene TRBV7-2, with 7 bases lining up with TRBD2. Trimming cost V 1 base and J 5 bases; bases outside gene matches: 4. Per the germline V gene, CDR1 is SGHTA and CDR2 is FQGNSA. This CDR3 is 15 amino acids long. The CDR3 coding sequence is TGTGCCAGCAGCTTAGGCGGGGGAGGGACCGGGGAGCTGTTTTTT. Its protein is CASSLGGGGTGELFF.

This chain joins TRBV9 and TRBJ2-1, with 13 bases that match TRBD2. Losses at the gene ends were 3 bases for V and 5 bases for J; bases not matched to a gene: 14. The CDR3 length is 19 residues. The germline CDR1 and CDR2 sequences are SGDLS and YYNGEE. The CDR3 reads CASSATFGTSGVGNNEQFF. CDR3 nucleotides: TGTGCCAGCAGCGCGACCTTCGGGACTAGCGGGGTGGGGAACAATGAGCAGTTCTTC.

The V call is TRBV10-3, the J call TRBJ1-1; no clear D gene. The V and J ends lost 7 bases and 1 base respectively, with 10 bases between them. Germline V gives CDR1 ENHRY, CDR2 SYGVKD. CDR3 size: 13 residues. This CDR3 is CAITAVANTEAFF. CDR3 bases: TGTGCCATCACCGCCGTAGCGAACACTGAAGCTTTCTTT.

The genes are TRBV7-9 and TRBJ1-6; no definite D call. The length of the CDR3 is 14 residues. V was shortened by 5 bases and J by 8 bases, with 13 bases between the two germline ends. Germline loops: CDR1 SEHNR, CDR2 FQNEAQ (reference sequence). The CDR3 coding sequence is TGTGCCAGCAGCCCAAGTGGTCCGGATTCACCCCTCCACTTT. Translated, it gives CASSPSGPDSPLHF.

This clone was seen a few times. The J gene is TRBJ2-2, the V gene TRBV19; 9 positions match TRBD2. Losses at the gene ends were 6 bases for V and 7 bases for J; bases not matched to a gene: 12. Germline V gene data show CDR1 as LNHDA and CDR2 as SQIVND (reference sequence). This CDR3 has 16 amino acids. CDR3 in DNA: TGTGCCAGTAGGCCACGGACTAGCGTCACCCTCGGGGAGCTGTTTTTT. Its translation is CASRPRTSVTLGELFF.

This clone was detected only once. The chain couples TRBV5-4 to TRBJ1-6; weak D call: TRBD1 (6 bases). CDR3 length: 16 amino acids. Per the germline V gene, CDR1 is SGHNT and CDR2 is YYREEE (reference sequence). Trimming took 0 bases from V and 7 from J, leaving 14 bases between them. CDR3 loop: CASSLARGGPNSPLHF. The CDR3, as DNA: TGTGCCAGCAGCTTGGCCCGGGGGGGCCCCAATTCACCCCTCCACTTT.